A selection of T cell receptor beta chains follows, all from one sample in a study of blood T cell repertoires in COVID-19. The repertoire was sequenced with immunoSEQ multiplex PCR; TCRdb's copy has only in-frame clones and lacks some. Among about 95,000 clones listed, about 89% were seen once. The sequencing input was peripheral blood. Receptors were obtained from a human donor in a cohort sampled during active COVID-19. CDR3s include the opening cysteine and the closing phenylalanine or tryptophan. Fields, in order: J gene, D gene, clone size, V gene, CDR3 DNA, CDR3 protein. D genes are given only for firm matches. Only some rows state a clone size, as once, few, many or a class for expanded clones.

j_call: TRBJ2-3
d_call: .
clone_size: .
v_call: TRBV14
cdr3_nt: TGTGCCAGCAGCCGGATGAGACAGTCCGGAGATACGCAGTATTTT
cdr3_aa: CASSRMRQSGDTQYF

j_call: TRBJ2-2
d_call: .
clone_size: .
v_call: TRBV5-1
cdr3_nt: TGCGCCAGCAGCTTGGATTATCAGCGATCCTCCGGGGAGCTGTTTTTT
cdr3_aa: CASSLDYQRSSGELFF

j_call: TRBJ2-2
d_call: TRBD2
clone_size: .
v_call: TRBV7-3
cdr3_nt: TGTGCCAGCAGCGAACTAGCGGGGGCAGCGAACACCGGGGAGCTGTTTTTT
cdr3_aa: CASSELAGAANTGELFF

j_call: TRBJ2-7
d_call: .
clone_size: .
v_call: TRBV27
cdr3_nt: TGTGCCAGCAGTTCCCAGGGAGGTTTACTCGAGCAGTACTTC
cdr3_aa: CASSSQGGLLEQYF

j_call: TRBJ2-5
d_call: TRBD2
clone_size: .
v_call: TRBV5-8
cdr3_nt: TGTGCCAGCAGCCTACCGGGACTACTCAAAGAGACCCAGTACTTC
cdr3_aa: CASSLPGLLKETQYF

j_call: TRBJ1-2
d_call: TRBD1
clone_size: .
v_call: TRBV5-3
cdr3_nt: TGTGCCAGAAGCTTGTGTTTAGGACAGGGGGGAACCGGGTCTAACTATGGCTACACCTTC
cdr3_aa: CARSLCLGQGGTGSNYGYTF

j_call: TRBJ1-1
d_call: .
clone_size: .
v_call: TRBV5-6
cdr3_nt: TGTGCCAGCAGCACCAGGCAAAACACTGAAGCTTTCTTT
cdr3_aa: CASSTRQNTEAFF

j_call: TRBJ1-2
d_call: TRBD1
clone_size: .
v_call: TRBV29-1
cdr3_nt: TGCAGCGTTGATATCTGGACAGGGGGCAACTATGGCTACACCTTC
cdr3_aa: CSVDIWTGGNYGYTF

j_call: TRBJ2-2
d_call: TRBD2
clone_size: .
v_call: TRBV25-1
cdr3_nt: TGTGCCAGCACCGGGACTAGCGGGGGGTGGAACACCGGGGAGCTGTTTTTT
cdr3_aa: CASTGTSGGWNTGELFF

j_call: TRBJ1-3
d_call: TRBD1
clone_size: .
v_call: TRBV6-2/TRBV6-3
cdr3_nt: TGTGCCAGCAGCAAGGACAGGACGACTCTCCTGTGGTATGGAAACACCATATATTTT
cdr3_aa: CASSKDRTTLLWYGNTIYF

j_call: TRBJ1-3
d_call: TRBD1
clone_size: .
v_call: TRBV3-1/TRBV3-2
cdr3_nt: TGTGCCAGCAGCCTAGGGGGCGCTGGAAACACCATATATTTT
cdr3_aa: CASSLGGAGNTIYF

j_call: TRBJ1-1
d_call: .
clone_size: .
v_call: TRBV4-2
cdr3_nt: TGTGCCACCTCGCGGAACACTGAAGCTTTCTTT
cdr3_aa: CATSRNTEAFF

j_call: TRBJ1-4
d_call: .
clone_size: .
v_call: TRBV28
cdr3_nt: TGTGCCAGTAGCCAAGCAGGACCGACAGACAGTGAAAAACTGTTTTTT
cdr3_aa: CASSQAGPTDSEKLFF

j_call: TRBJ1-2
d_call: TRBD1
clone_size: .
v_call: TRBV7-2
cdr3_nt: TGTGCCACAACGACAGGGGGTTGGTATGGCTACACCTTC
cdr3_aa: CATTTGGWYGYTF

j_call: TRBJ1-1
d_call: TRBD1
clone_size: .
v_call: TRBV6-5
cdr3_nt: TGTGCCAGCAGCGTACCGGGACAGGGGAACGCTTTCTTT
cdr3_aa: CASSVPGQGNAFF

j_call: TRBJ2-3
d_call: .
clone_size: .
v_call: TRBV7-3
cdr3_nt: TGTGCCAGCGGAGGGGTGGGTACGCAGTATTTT
cdr3_aa: CASGGVGTQYF

j_call: TRBJ1-3
d_call: TRBD1
clone_size: once
v_call: TRBV11-3
cdr3_nt: TGTGCCAGCAGCCGGACAGGGACGGGAAACACCATATATTTT
cdr3_aa: CASSRTGTGNTIYF

j_call: TRBJ2-1
d_call: TRBD2
clone_size: once
v_call: TRBV29-1
cdr3_nt: TGCAGCGTTGGGGGAATTCTAGCGGGGGGCGTCGGTGAGCAGTTCTTC
cdr3_aa: CSVGGILAGGVGEQFF

j_call: TRBJ2-7
d_call: .
clone_size: .
v_call: TRBV6-2/TRBV6-3
cdr3_nt: TGTGCCAGCAGCCCGAACACCTACGAGCAGTACTTC
cdr3_aa: CASSPNTYEQYF

j_call: TRBJ2-3
d_call: TRBD1
clone_size: once
v_call: TRBV5-6
cdr3_nt: TGTGCCAGCAGCTTTACAGGGGTGGAGACGCAGTATTTT
cdr3_aa: CASSFTGVETQYF

j_call: TRBJ1-4
d_call: TRBD1
clone_size: once
v_call: TRBV6-4
cdr3_nt: TGTGCCAGCAGTGACTCGGGGACAGGGGGATCAAAACTGTTTTTT
cdr3_aa: CASSDSGTGGSKLFF

j_call: TRBJ1-4
d_call: TRBD1
clone_size: .
v_call: TRBV6-6
cdr3_nt: TGTGCCAGCACCTCCGGTCGACAGGGGAATGAAAAACTGTTTTTT
cdr3_aa: CASTSGRQGNEKLFF

j_call: TRBJ2-7
d_call: .
clone_size: once
v_call: TRBV5-1
cdr3_nt: TGCGCCAGCAGCCCCGGGGTCTCCTACGAGCAGTACTTC
cdr3_aa: CASSPGVSYEQYF

j_call: TRBJ2-5
d_call: .
clone_size: .
v_call: TRBV5-4
cdr3_nt: TGTGCCAGCAGCCCAATTGGACAGAACCAAGAGACCCAGTACTTC
cdr3_aa: CASSPIGQNQETQYF

j_call: TRBJ1-2
d_call: TRBD1
clone_size: .
v_call: TRBV7-2
cdr3_nt: TGTGCCAGCAGCCAGGGGGGATACTATGGCTACACCTTC
cdr3_aa: CASSQGGYYGYTF

j_call: TRBJ1-4
d_call: TRBD1
clone_size: .
v_call: TRBV5-1
cdr3_nt: TGCGCCAGCATGGGGGGACAGGAGAATGAAAAACTGTTTTTT
cdr3_aa: CASMGGQENEKLFF

j_call: TRBJ2-3
d_call: .
clone_size: .
v_call: TRBV11-1
cdr3_nt: TGTGCCAGCAGCCCAGTGGGGGGAGGCACAGATACGCAGTATTTT
cdr3_aa: CASSPVGGGTDTQYF

j_call: TRBJ1-4
d_call: TRBD1
clone_size: .
v_call: TRBV12-3/TRBV12-4
cdr3_nt: TGTGCCAGCAGCTCGGACAGGGAAGAAAAACTGTTTTTT
cdr3_aa: CASSSDREEKLFF

j_call: TRBJ2-1
d_call: .
clone_size: .
v_call: TRBV5-4
cdr3_nt: TGTGCCAGCAGCGATGCCCGGGTGTGGTTCTTC
cdr3_aa: CASSDARVWFF

j_call: TRBJ2-7
d_call: .
clone_size: .
v_call: TRBV19
cdr3_nt: TGTGCCAGTAGTATGTGGGGCAGGACCTACGAGCAGTACTTC
cdr3_aa: CASSMWGRTYEQYF

j_call: TRBJ1-4
d_call: TRBD1
clone_size: .
v_call: TRBV5-4
cdr3_nt: TGTGCCAGCAGCCCACAGGGGTATAACGAAAAACTGTTTTTT
cdr3_aa: CASSPQGYNEKLFF

j_call: TRBJ1-5
d_call: .
clone_size: few
v_call: TRBV3-1/TRBV3-2
cdr3_nt: TGTGCCAGCAGCCAAGGAGTCGAAGCTCCAGGAAGTCAGCCCCAGCATTTT
cdr3_aa: CASSQGVEAPGSQPQHF

j_call: TRBJ1-2
d_call: .
clone_size: .
v_call: TRBV6-5
cdr3_nt: TGTGCCAGCAGTTACTCTTGGGGAGTGGGTGGCTACACCTTC
cdr3_aa: CASSYSWGVGGYTF

j_call: TRBJ1-1
d_call: .
clone_size: .
v_call: TRBV7-6
cdr3_nt: TGTGCCAGCAGCTTACCTCCCGCCAGGGTCACTGAAGCTTTCTTT
cdr3_aa: CASSLPPARVTEAFF

j_call: TRBJ2-1
d_call: .
clone_size: .
v_call: TRBV9
cdr3_nt: TGTGCCAGCAGCGAGAATTCCCTAGATCATGCGCAGTTCTTC
cdr3_aa: CASSENSLDHAQFF

j_call: TRBJ2-1
d_call: .
clone_size: once
v_call: TRBV19
cdr3_nt: TGTGCCAGTAGTATCCAAAGGGAGTCATACAATGAGCAGTTCTTC
cdr3_aa: CASSIQRESYNEQFF

j_call: TRBJ1-6
d_call: .
clone_size: .
v_call: TRBV5-1
cdr3_nt: TGCGCCAGCAGCTTGGGGACAGTCCCCTATAATTCACCCCTCCACTTT
cdr3_aa: CASSLGTVPYNSPLHF